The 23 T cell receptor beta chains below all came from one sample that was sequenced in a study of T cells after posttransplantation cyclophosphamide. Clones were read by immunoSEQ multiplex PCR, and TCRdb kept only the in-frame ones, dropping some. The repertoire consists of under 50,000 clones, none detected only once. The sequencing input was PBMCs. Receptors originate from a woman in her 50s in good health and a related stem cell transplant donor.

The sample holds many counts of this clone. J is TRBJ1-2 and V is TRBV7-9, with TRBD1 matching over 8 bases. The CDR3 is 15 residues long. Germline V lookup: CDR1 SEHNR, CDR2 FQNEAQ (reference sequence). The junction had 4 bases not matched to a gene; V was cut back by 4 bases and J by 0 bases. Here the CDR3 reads CASSSDRGPNYGYTF. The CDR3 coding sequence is TGTGCCAGCAGCTCAGACAGGGGTCCTAACTATGGCTACACCTTC.

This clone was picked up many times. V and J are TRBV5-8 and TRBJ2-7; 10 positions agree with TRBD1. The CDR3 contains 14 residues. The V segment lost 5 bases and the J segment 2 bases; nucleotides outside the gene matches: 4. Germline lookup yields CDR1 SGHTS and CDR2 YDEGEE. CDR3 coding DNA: TGTGCCAGCAGGTGGACAGGGGGAACCTACGAGCAGTACTTC. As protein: CASRWTGGTYEQYF.

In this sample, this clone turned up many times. DNA for the CDR3: TGCGCCAGTGCCGACGGGATAAAATCCTACGAGCAGTACTTC. This codes for CASADGIKSYEQYF. This chain links TRBV10-2 with TRBJ2-7, with a possible D match to TRBD2 (5 bases). The CDR3 covers 14 residues. V gave up 9 bases and J gave up 1 base, with 16 bases separating them. Germline-derived CDR1 and CDR2 are WSHSY and SAAADI.

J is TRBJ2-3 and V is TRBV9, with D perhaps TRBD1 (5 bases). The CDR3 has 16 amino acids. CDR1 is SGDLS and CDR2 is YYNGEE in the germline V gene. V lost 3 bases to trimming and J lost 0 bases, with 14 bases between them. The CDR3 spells CASSALQGSSTDTQYF. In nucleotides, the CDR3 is TGTGCCAGCAGCGCCCTCCAGGGAAGTAGCACAGATACGCAGTATTTT.

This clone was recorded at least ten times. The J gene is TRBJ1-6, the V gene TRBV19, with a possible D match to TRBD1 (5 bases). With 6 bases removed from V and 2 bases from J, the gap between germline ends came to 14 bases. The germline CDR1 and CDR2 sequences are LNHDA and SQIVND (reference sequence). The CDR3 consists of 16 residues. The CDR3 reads CASSKEGWTYNSPLHF. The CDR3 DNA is TGTGCCAGTAGCAAGGAGGGGTGGACCTATAATTCACCCCTCCACTTT. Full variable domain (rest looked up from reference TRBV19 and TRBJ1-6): DGGITQSPKYLFRKEGQNVTLSCEQNLNHDAMYWYRQDPGQGLRLIYYSQIVNDFQKGDIAEGYSVSREKKESFPLTVTSAQKNPTAFYLCASSKEGWTYNSPLHFGNGTRLTVT.

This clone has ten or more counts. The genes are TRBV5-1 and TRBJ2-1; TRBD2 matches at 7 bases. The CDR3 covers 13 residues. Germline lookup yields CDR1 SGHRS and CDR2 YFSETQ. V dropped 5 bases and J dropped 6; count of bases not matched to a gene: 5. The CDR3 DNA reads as TGCGCCAGCAGGGCGGGGGAAGTCAATGAGCAGTTCTTC. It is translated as CASRAGEVNEQFF.

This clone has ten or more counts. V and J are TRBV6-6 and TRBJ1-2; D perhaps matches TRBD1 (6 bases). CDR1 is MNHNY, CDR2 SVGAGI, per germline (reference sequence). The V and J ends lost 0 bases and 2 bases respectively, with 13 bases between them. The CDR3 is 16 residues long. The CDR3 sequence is CASSYSRQGTNYGYTF. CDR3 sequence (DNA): TGTGCCAGCAGTTACTCTCGGCAGGGGACAAACTATGGCTACACCTTC.

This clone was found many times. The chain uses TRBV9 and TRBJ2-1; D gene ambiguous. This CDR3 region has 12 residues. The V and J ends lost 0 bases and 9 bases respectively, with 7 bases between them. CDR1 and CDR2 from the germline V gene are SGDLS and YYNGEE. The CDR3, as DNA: TGTGCCAGCAGCGTAGATTTCGGTGAGCAGTTCTTC. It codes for CASSVDFGEQFF. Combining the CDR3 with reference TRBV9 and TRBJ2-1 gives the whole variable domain DSGVTQTPKHLITATGQRVTLRCSPRSGDLSVYWYQQSLDQGLQFLIQYYNGEERAKGNILERFSAQQFPDLHSELNLSSLELGDSALYFCASSVDFGEQFFGPGTRLTVL.

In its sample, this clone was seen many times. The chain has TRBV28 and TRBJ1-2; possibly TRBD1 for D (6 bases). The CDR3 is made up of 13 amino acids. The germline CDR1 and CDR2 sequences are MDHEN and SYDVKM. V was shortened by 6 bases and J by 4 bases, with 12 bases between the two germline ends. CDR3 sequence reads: CASRPPGVYGYTF. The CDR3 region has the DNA TGTGCCAGCAGGCCCCCAGGGGTCTATGGCTACACCTTC.

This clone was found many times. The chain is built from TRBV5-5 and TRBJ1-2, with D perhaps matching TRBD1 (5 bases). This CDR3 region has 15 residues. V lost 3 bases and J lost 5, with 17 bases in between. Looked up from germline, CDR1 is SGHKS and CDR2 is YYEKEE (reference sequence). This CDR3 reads CASSSSGQAGYGYTF. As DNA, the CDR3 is TGTGCCAGCAGCTCATCCGGACAAGCGGGGTATGGCTACACCTTC. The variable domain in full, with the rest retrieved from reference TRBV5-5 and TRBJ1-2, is DAGVTQSPTHLIKTRGQQVTLRCSPISGHKSVSWYQQVLGQGPQFIFQYYEKEERGRGNFPDRFSARQFPNYSSELNVNALLLGDSALYLCASSSSGQAGYGYTFGSGTRLTVV.

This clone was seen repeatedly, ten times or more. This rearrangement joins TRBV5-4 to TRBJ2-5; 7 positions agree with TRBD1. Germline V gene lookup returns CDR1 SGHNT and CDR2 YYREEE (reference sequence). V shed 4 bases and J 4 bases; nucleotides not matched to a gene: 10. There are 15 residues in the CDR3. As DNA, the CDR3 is TGTGCCAGCAGCCACCCGACAGGGTGGCCAGAGACCCAGTACTTC. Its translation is CASSHPTGWPETQYF.

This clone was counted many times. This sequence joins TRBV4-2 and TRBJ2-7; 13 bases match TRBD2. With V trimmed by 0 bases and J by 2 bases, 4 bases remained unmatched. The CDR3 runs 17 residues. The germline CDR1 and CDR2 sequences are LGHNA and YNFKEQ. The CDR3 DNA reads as TGTGCCAGCAGCCAAGAGGGGACTAGCGGGGTTCCCTACGAGCAGTACTTC. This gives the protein CASSQEGTSGVPYEQYF.

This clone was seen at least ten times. The CDR3 protein is CSARMGNTIYF. In DNA form, the CDR3 reads TGCAGTGCCAGGATGGGAAACACCATATATTTT. V usage is TRBV20-1 and J usage is TRBJ1-3; D gene uncertain. Germline CDR1 DFQATT, CDR2 SNEGSKA (reference sequence). Trimming took 6 bases from V and 4 from J, leaving 7 bases between them. This CDR3 region has 11 residues.

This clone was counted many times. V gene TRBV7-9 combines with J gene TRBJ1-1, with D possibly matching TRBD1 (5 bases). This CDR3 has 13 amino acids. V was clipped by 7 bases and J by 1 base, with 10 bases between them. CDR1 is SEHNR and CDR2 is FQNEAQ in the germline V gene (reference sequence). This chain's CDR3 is CASIPGGNTEAFF. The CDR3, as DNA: TGTGCCAGCATTCCGGGGGGGAACACTGAAGCTTTCTTT.

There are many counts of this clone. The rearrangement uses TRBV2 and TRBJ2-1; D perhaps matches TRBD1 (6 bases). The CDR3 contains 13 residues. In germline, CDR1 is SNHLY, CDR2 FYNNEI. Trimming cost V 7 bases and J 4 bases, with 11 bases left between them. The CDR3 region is CASIIGQYNEQFF. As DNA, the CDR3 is TGTGCCAGCATTATCGGACAGTACAATGAGCAGTTCTTC.

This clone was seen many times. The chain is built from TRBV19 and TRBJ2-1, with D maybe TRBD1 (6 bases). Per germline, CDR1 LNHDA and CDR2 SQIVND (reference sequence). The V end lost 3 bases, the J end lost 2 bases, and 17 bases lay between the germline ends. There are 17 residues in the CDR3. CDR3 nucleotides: TGTGCCAGTAGTATCGCGACCGGGACACCGACCTACAATGAGCAGTTCTTC. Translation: CASSIATGTPTYNEQFF.

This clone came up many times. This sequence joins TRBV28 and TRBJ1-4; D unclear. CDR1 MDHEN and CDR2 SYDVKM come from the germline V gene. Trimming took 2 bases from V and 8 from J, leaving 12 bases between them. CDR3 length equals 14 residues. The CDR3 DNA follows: TGTGCCAGCAGTTTAGCGAGTCGTCCCGAAAAACTGTTTTTT. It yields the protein CASSLASRPEKLFF.

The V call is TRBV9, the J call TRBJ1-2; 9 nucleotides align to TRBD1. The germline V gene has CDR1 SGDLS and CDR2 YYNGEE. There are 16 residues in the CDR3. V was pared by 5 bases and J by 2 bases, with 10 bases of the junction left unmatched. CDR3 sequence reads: CASSEQGAPENYGYTF. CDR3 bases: TGTGCCAGCAGTGAACAGGGGGCCCCCGAAAACTATGGCTACACCTTC. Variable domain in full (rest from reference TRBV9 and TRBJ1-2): DSGVTQTPKHLITATGQRVTLRCSPRSGDLSVYWYQQSLDQGLQFLIQYYNGEERAKGNILERFSAQQFPDLHSELNLSSLELGDSALYFCASSEQGAPENYGYTFGSGTRLTVV.

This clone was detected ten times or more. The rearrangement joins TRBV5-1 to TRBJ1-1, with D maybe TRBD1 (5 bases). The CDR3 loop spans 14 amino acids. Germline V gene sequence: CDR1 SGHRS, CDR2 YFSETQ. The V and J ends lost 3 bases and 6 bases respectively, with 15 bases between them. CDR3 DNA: TGCGCCAGCAGCTCCCAGGGCCTTGAGGCTGAAGCTTTCTTT. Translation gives CASSSQGLEAEAFF. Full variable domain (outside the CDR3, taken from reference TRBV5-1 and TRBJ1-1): KAGVTQTPRYLIKTRGQQVTLSCSPISGHRSVSWYQQTPGQGLQFLFEYFSETQRNKGNFPGRFSGRQFSNSRSEMNVSTLELGDSALYLCASSSQGLEAEAFFGQGTRLTVV.

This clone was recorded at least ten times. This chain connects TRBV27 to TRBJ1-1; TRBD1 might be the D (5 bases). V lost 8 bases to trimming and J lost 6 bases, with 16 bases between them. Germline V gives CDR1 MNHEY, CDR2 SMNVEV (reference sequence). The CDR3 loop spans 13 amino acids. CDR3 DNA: TGTGCCAGCGTTTCCGACAGTTTGTCTGAAGCTTTCTTT. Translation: CASVSDSLSEAFF.

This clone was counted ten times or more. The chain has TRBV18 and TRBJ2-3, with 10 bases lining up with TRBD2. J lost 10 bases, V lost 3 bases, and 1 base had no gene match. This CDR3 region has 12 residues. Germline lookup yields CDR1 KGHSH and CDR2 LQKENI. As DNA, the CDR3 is TGTGCCAGCTCACCTGGACTAGCGGCGCAGTATTTT. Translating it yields CASSPGLAAQYF. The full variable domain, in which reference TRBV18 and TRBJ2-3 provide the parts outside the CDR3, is NAGVMQNPRHLVRRRGQEARLRCSPMKGHSHVYWYRQLPEEGLKFMVYLQKENIIDESGMPKERFSAEFPKEGPSILRIQQVVRGDSAAYFCASSPGLAAQYFGPGTRLTVL.

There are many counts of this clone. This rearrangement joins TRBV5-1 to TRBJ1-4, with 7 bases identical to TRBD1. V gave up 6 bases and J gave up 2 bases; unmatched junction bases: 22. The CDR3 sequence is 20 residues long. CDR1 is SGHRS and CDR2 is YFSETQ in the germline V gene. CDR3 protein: CASMFRPRQGNDPTNEKLFF. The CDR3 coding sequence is TGCGCCAGCATGTTTCGGCCCAGACAGGGTAACGATCCGACTAATGAAAAACTGTTTTTT.

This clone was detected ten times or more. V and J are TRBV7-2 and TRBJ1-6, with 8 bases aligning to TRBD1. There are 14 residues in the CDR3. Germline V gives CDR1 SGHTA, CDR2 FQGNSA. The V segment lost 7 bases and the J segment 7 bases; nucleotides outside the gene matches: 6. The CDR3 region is CASIPGGNNSPLHF. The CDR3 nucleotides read TGTGCCAGCATCCCAGGGGGCAACAATTCACCCCTCCACTTT. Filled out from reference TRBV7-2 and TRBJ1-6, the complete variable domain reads GAGVSQSPSNKVTEKGKDVELRCDPISGHTALYWYRQSLGQGLEFLIYFQGNSAPDKSGLPSDRFSAERTGGSVSTLTIQRTQQEDSAVYLCASIPGGNNSPLHFGNGTRLTVT.